Each of the 10 T cell receptor beta chains below was sequenced from the same sample in a study of immune characterization of retroperitoneal liposarcoma. TCRdb passed the PCR reads through MiXCR, listing each CDR3 protein once. The table has about 10,000 distinct CDR3 sequences, around a quarter seen once; the top ten hold over 6.5%. The material sequenced was tumor tissue. The receptors derive from a female donor with retroperitoneal liposarcoma.

The chain joins TRBV23-1 to TRBJ2-5, with 7 bases fitting TRBD1. The better agreement between TRBJ2-7 and the DNA end casts doubt on the J call. TRBV23-1 is identified as an open reading frame with a role that is uncertain. The CDR3 is made up of 14 amino acids. The CDR3 loop is CASGPTGAGVEQYF. The CDR3 bases are TGCGCCAGCGGGCCTACAGGGGCAGGCGTCGAGCAGTACTTC.

This clonotype was seen at least ten times. The chain combines TRBV6-1 with TRBJ1-3, with 7 bases fitting TRBD1. Trimming removed 6 bases from V and 2 bases from J; junction bases left unmatched: 4. The CDR3 runs to 14 residues. Germline values: CDR1 MNHNS, CDR2 SASEGT. The CDR3 is CASSATGAGNTIYF. CDR3 nucleotides: TGTGCCAGCAGCGCAACAGGGGCTGGAAACACCATATATTTT.

The CDR3 DNA sequence: TGTGCCAGCAGCTCCCGTGGGACTAGCGGGGGGGGAGACACGCAGTATTTT. Protein sequence: CASSSRGTSGGGDTQYF. This chain connects TRBV7-8 to TRBJ2-3, with TRBD2 matching over 16 bases. Germline lookup yields CDR1 SGHVS and CDR2 FQNEAQ. Trimming cost V 4 bases and J 9 bases; bases outside gene matches: 10. The CDR3 spans 17 residues.

There are many counts of this clonotype. CDR3 coding DNA: TGTGCCAGCACTGGGCCGGGACAGTATTCAGATACGCAGTATTTT. This gives the protein CASTGPGQYSDTQYF. This chain links TRBV6-1 with TRBJ2-3; 7 bases agree with TRBD1. The germline gives CDR1 MNHNS, CDR2 SASEGT. This CDR3 contains 15 residues. The V gene end was trimmed by 7 bases and the J gene end by 4 bases; junction bases not matched to a gene: 11.

This clonotype was detected once. This chain joins TRBV27 and TRBJ2-1; 8 bases are shared with TRBD2. V lost 4 bases, J lost 2 bases, and 4 bases stayed unmatched. The CDR3 has 15 amino acids. CDR1 MNHEY and CDR2 SMNVEV come from the germline V gene (reference sequence). The CDR3 DNA sequence: TGTGCCAGCAGTTCAACTAGCGGTACCTACAATGAGCAGTTCTTC. Protein sequence: CASSSTSGTYNEQFF.

Of note for this clonotype: Germline is not matched at one junction end, which may reflect a read error. The chain joins TRBV25-1 to TRBJ2-1; possible D gene TRBD2, 7 bases. Germline V gene sequence: CDR1 MGHDK, CDR2 SYGVNS. There are 14 residues in the CDR3. In DNA, the CDR3 is TGTGCCAGCAGTAAGGGGGAGGGCTACAATGAGCAGTATTTC. Protein sequence: CASSKGEGYNEQYF.

This clonotype was counted at least ten times. DNA of the CDR3: TGTGCCACAATGCGGGGGAGAAGCGAGCAGTTCTTC. As protein: CATMRGRSEQFF. The chain is built from TRBV6-1 and TRBJ2-1, with 7 bases identical to TRBD2. With V trimmed by 10 bases and J by 10 bases, 10 bases remained unmatched. The germline V gene encodes CDR1 MNHNS and CDR2 SASEGT. The CDR3 consists of 12 residues.

This chain joins TRBV11-2 and TRBJ2-4; 15 bases are shared with TRBD2. The J call may not be correct, given that the DNA end is closer to TRBJ2-5. The CDR3 spans 16 residues. Germline CDR1 reads SGHAT; CDR2 reads FQNNGV. The CDR3 sequence is CASSPGLAGGQETQYF. The CDR3 DNA reads as TGTGCCAGCAGCCCGGGACTAGCGGGAGGACAAGAGACCCAGTACTTC.

The sample holds a few counts of this clonotype. The V gene is TRBV10-3, the J gene TRBJ1-1; 7 nucleotides line up with TRBD1. V lost 10 bases, J lost 0 bases, and 11 bases stayed unmatched. Germline-derived CDR1 and CDR2 are ENHRY and SYGVKD. CDR3 size: 15 residues. The CDR3 region has the DNA TGTGCCACCCTTAGGACAGGCACTTTGAACACTGAAGCTTTCTTT. Translating gives CATLRTGTLNTEAFF.

The chain employs TRBV11-2 and TRBJ2-1, with 11 positions matching TRBD2. In germline, CDR1 is SGHAT, CDR2 FQNNGV. CDR3 size: 15 residues. J lost 10 bases, V lost 7 bases, and 12 bases had no gene match. DNA of the CDR3: TGTGCCAGCATGTCGACTAGCGGGATTGGAGACGAGCAGTTCTTC. It encodes CASMSTSGIGDEQFF.